These 30 T cell receptor beta chains originate from one sample sequenced in a study of neurological immune-mediated disorders. One entry per CDR3 protein results from TCRdb running MiXCR on the 5' RACE reads. Of 80,000 to 85,000 distinct CDR3 sequences in the sample, around 2.6% were seen once. Source material: PBMCs. These receptors were collected from a woman aged 25 to 45 with multiple sclerosis.

In its sample, this clonotype was seen many times. This chain connects TRBV20-1 to TRBJ2-1, with 13 positions matching TRBD2. The CDR3 is 15 amino acids. In germline, CDR1 is DFQATT, CDR2 SNEGSKA (reference sequence). After removal of 6 bases from V and 6 bases from J, the junction contained 8 bases not matched to a gene. CDR3 bases: TGCAGTGCCCTCAAACTAGCGGGAGGGCCCAATGAGCAGTTCTTC. Protein product: CSALKLAGGPNEQFF.

This clonotype was picked up many times. V usage is TRBV20-1 and J usage is TRBJ2-5, with D unclear. V lost 2 bases to trimming and J lost 5 bases, with 12 bases between them. The CDR3 has 13 amino acids. The germline V gene has CDR1 DFQATT and CDR2 SNEGSKA (reference sequence). DNA for the CDR3: TGCAGTGCTAGATCACCATCCCTTGAGACCCAGTACTTC. Its protein is CSARSPSLETQYF.

This clonotype has at least ten counts. CDR3 bases: TGTGCCAGCAGTTCTTTATTAGGTCTCAATGAGCAGTTCTTC. Amino acids: CASSSLLGLNEQFF. J is TRBJ2-1 and V is TRBV28, with no clear D. V was pared by 4 bases and J by 6 bases, with 13 bases between. CDR3 length: 14 amino acids. CDR1 and CDR2 (germline): MDHEN, SYDVKM. The variable domain in full, completed from reference TRBV28 and TRBJ2-1, reads DVKVTQSSRYLVKRTGEKVFLECVQDMDHENMFWYRQDPGLGLRLIYFSYDVKMKEKGDIPEGYSVSREKKERFSLILESASTNQTSMYLCASSSLLGLNEQFFGPGTRLTVL.

This clonotype was counted a few times. The chain carries TRBV6-2 or TRBV6-3 and TRBJ2-5; no definite D call. Germline V CDR1 and CDR2: MNHEY, SVGEGT. CDR3 length equals 13 residues. V lost 2 bases and J lost 1, with 5 bases in between. As DNA, the CDR3 is TGTGCCAGCAGTTACGCTTCCCAAGAGACCCAGTACTTC. Translated, it gives CASSYASQETQYF.

This clonotype was recorded at least ten times. The rearrangement joins TRBV30 to TRBJ2-1; D may be TRBD2 (6 bases). This CDR3 comprises 19 residues. The germline V and J ends were trimmed by 2 bases and 5 bases, with 28 bases remaining between them. Per the germline V gene, CDR1 is GTSNPN and CDR2 is SVGIG (reference sequence). The CDR3 bases are TGTGCCTGGAGTCTGGAGGGTCTAGTAGGGTTTACAAGTCACAATGAGCAGTTCTTC. Its translation is CAWSLEGLVGFTSHNEQFF. Together with reference TRBV30 and TRBJ2-1, the CDR3 gives the full variable domain: SQTIHQWPATLVQPVGSPLSLECTVEGTSNPNLYWYRQAAGRGLQLLFYSVGIGQISSEVPQNLSASRPQDRQFILSSKKLLLSDSGFYLCAWSLEGLVGFTSHNEQFFGPGTRLTVL.

This clonotype appeared many times. V gene TRBV7-8 combines with J gene TRBJ2-1; maybe TRBD1 (5 bases). The CDR3 covers 16 residues. The V end was cut by 5 bases, the J end by 8 bases, with 22 bases between. Per germline, CDR1 SGHVS and CDR2 FQNEAQ. CDR3 region: CASSPQVFPALDEQFF. The CDR3 bases are TGTGCCAGCAGCCCACAGGTTTTTCCCGCGCTGGATGAGCAGTTCTTC.

This clonotype was observed at least ten times. The chain has TRBV12-3 or TRBV12-4 and TRBJ1-6; D is undetermined. The CDR3 sequence is 13 residues long. V was pared by 8 bases and J by 8 bases, with 13 bases between. The CDR3 DNA reads as TGTGCCAGCCGCGCACTTAGGGATTCACCCCTCCACTTT. Encoded protein: CASRALRDSPLHF.

This clonotype showed up many times. The CDR3 coding sequence is TGTGCCACCAGTCGCGGATTGAACACTGAAGCTTTCTTT. Its translation: CATSRGLNTEAFF. The chain couples TRBV24-1 to TRBJ1-1; D is undetermined. Germline CDR1 KGHDR, CDR2 SFDVKD. V dropped 6 bases and J dropped 0 bases, with 7 bases sitting between them. The CDR3 consists of 13 residues.

At least ten counts were recorded for this clonotype. The chain couples TRBV7-8 to TRBJ2-7; D is unresolved. Trimming removed 0 bases at V and 8 bases at J, with 17 bases between. This CDR3 is built from 15 residues. Germline V gives CDR1 SGHVS, CDR2 FQNEAQ. The CDR3 is CASSLAPPVTEKQYF. CDR3 nucleotides: TGTGCCAGCAGCTTAGCCCCCCCCGTCACTGAGAAGCAGTACTTC.

This clonotype was counted ten times or more. The rearrangement joins TRBV7-9 to TRBJ1-1, with TRBD1 as a possible D gene (6 bases). Per germline, CDR1 SEHNR and CDR2 FQNEAQ (reference sequence). Trimming pared 5 bases from V and 6 bases from J, leaving 13 bases between. CDR3 length: 13 amino acids. The CDR3 reads CASSAPQGPEAFF. CDR3 nucleotides: TGTGCCAGCAGCGCTCCACAGGGACCTGAAGCTTTCTTT.

This clonotype was picked up many times. The chain uses TRBV7-8 and TRBJ2-3; D is possibly TRBD1 or TRBD2 (5 bases each). V shed 7 bases and J shed 6 bases, with 17 bases lying between them. The CDR3 loop spans 14 amino acids. Per germline, CDR1 SGHVS and CDR2 FQNEAQ. The CDR3 sequence: CASTRGDPRDTQYF. The CDR3 DNA reads as TGTGCCAGCACCCGAGGGGATCCTCGGGATACGCAGTATTTT. Full variable domain (rest looked up from reference TRBV7-8 and TRBJ2-3): GAGVSQSPRYKVAKRGQDVALRCDPISGHVSLFWYQQALGQGPEFLTYFQNEAQLDKSGLPSDRFFAERPEGSVSTLKIQRTQQEDSAVYLCASTRGDPRDTQYFGPGTRLTVL.

This clonotype was seen at least ten times. V usage is TRBV5-1 and J usage is TRBJ2-3; D is perhaps TRBD2 (6 bases). Germline V gene sequence: CDR1 SGHRS, CDR2 YFSETQ. Trimming left V 0 bases short and J 0 bases short, with 14 bases between. The CDR3 spans 17 residues. This CDR3 reads CASSLAPGLPSTDTQYF. Here the CDR3 DNA reads TGCGCCAGCAGCTTGGCCCCGGGACTCCCTAGCACAGATACGCAGTATTTT.

The genes are TRBV6-5 and TRBJ2-1; D may correspond to TRBD1 or TRBD2 (5 bases each). V was clipped by 0 bases and J by 7 bases, with 7 bases between them. The CDR3 is made up of 13 amino acids. CDR1 MNHEY and CDR2 SVGAGI come from the germline V gene. CDR3 residues: CASSYSRGNEQFF. For the CDR3, the DNA is TGTGCCAGCAGTTACTCGAGGGGAAATGAGCAGTTCTTC.

This clonotype was seen at least ten times. For the CDR3, the DNA is TGTGCCAGCAGCTTCGCTGGGGGCTATGGCTACACCTTC. Protein: CASSFAGGYGYTF. The chain recombines TRBV14 with TRBJ1-2; D might be TRBD1 (5 bases). The CDR3 runs to 13 residues. Per the germline V gene, CDR1 is SGHDN and CDR2 is FVKESK. The germline V and J ends were trimmed by 5 bases and 4 bases, with 11 bases remaining between them.

In this sample, this clonotype turned up many times. This sequence joins TRBV20-1 and TRBJ1-2, with unresolved D. Germline V gene lookup returns CDR1 DFQATT and CDR2 SNEGSKA (reference sequence). Trimming cost V 3 bases and J 5 bases, with 10 bases left between them. This CDR3 region has 12 residues. CDR3 sequence reads: CSASSQAYGYTF. The CDR3 DNA is TGCAGTGCTAGCTCGCAGGCTTATGGCTACACCTTC.

This clonotype was counted ten times or more. The chain employs TRBV9 and TRBJ2-2, with D possibly TRBD1 on 5 matching bases. Looked up from germline, CDR1 is SGDLS and CDR2 is YYNGEE. The CDR3 covers 15 residues. Trimming pared 0 bases from V and 3 bases from J, leaving 9 bases between. CDR3 nucleotide sequence: TGTGCCAGCAGCGTAGCAGGGATAGACACCGGGGAGCTGTTTTTT. This encodes CASSVAGIDTGELFF.

Ten or more counts support this clonotype. This sequence joins TRBV5-1 and TRBJ2-1; D may be TRBD1 or TRBD2 (6 bases each). The CDR3 has 14 amino acids. Germline values: CDR1 SGHRS, CDR2 YFSETQ. Trimming pared 2 bases from V and 8 bases from J, leaving 14 bases between. CDR3 residues: CASSLERGDDEQFF. CDR3 nucleotides: TGCGCCAGCAGCTTAGAAAGGGGGGATGATGAGCAGTTCTTC.

This clonotype was picked up many times. The chain recombines TRBV29-1 with TRBJ2-7; 10 nucleotides agree with TRBD2. With V trimmed by 6 bases and J by 5 bases, 7 bases remained unmatched. Germline V gene sequence: CDR1 SQVTM, CDR2 ANQGSEA. CDR3 length equals 13 residues. Written as DNA, the CDR3 is TGCAGCGTGCTAGCGGGAGAGAGAAACGAGCAGTACTTC. Translation gives CSVLAGERNEQYF.

This clonotype was seen a few times. Given a much more abundant clone one base away, this may be a read error. The final CDR3 position lacks the conserved phenylalanine or tryptophan, pointing to a likely read error. The chain has TRBV20-1 and TRBJ1-5; D gene ambiguous. The CDR3 contains 15 residues. Germline V gene data show CDR1 as DFQATT and CDR2 as SNEGSKA (reference sequence). V was pared by 3 bases and J by 2 bases, with 14 bases between. In nucleotides, the CDR3 is TGCAGTGCTAGTCGGCAGCTCGGGGGCAATCAGCCCCAGCATTGT. Protein product: CSASRQLGGNQPQHC.

This clonotype was detected many times. The CDR3 DNA sequence: TGTGCCAGCAGTTCCCCGCGCGGGGGGTCCAGGGCCCAGTACTTC. Translating gives CASSSPRGGSRAQYF. V and J are TRBV27 and TRBJ2-5, with 8 positions matching TRBD2. The CDR3 loop spans 15 amino acids. The trim removed 4 bases at V and 9 bases at J, leaving 13 bases unmatched. Germline lookup yields CDR1 MNHEY and CDR2 SMNVEV (reference sequence).

This clonotype has at least ten counts. The chain carries TRBV20-1 and TRBJ1-1, with D hard to call. This CDR3 is built from 13 residues. Deletions cut 3 bases from V and 0 bases from J, with 8 bases between. Germline V gene data show CDR1 as DFQATT and CDR2 as SNEGSKA (reference sequence). CDR3 nucleotides: TGCAGTGCTAGCCCCTACATGAACACTGAAGCTTTCTTT. Its translation is CSASPYMNTEAFF.

This clonotype was seen repeatedly, ten times or more. This chain connects TRBV15 to TRBJ2-7; D unclear. V lost 1 base to trimming and J lost 3 bases, with 4 bases between them. CDR3 length: 12 amino acids. Germline V gene data show CDR1 as LNHNV and CDR2 as YYDKDF (reference sequence). The CDR3 here is CATSRGGYEQYF. The CDR3 nucleotides read TGTGCCACCAGCAGAGGCGGCTACGAGCAGTACTTC.

In this sample, this clonotype turned up many times. The chain combines TRBV5-1 with TRBJ1-1; 8 nucleotides line up with TRBD1. Germline trimming cut 4 bases from V and 5 bases from J; bases unmatched to any gene: 4. CDR1 is SGHRS and CDR2 is YFSETQ in the germline V gene. The CDR3 runs 13 residues. The CDR3 here is CASSTTGDTEAFF. The CDR3 bases are TGCGCCAGCAGCACGACAGGGGATACTGAAGCTTTCTTT.

This clonotype was recorded many times. The chain has TRBV20-1 and TRBJ2-5; D call uncertain. Germline values: CDR1 DFQATT, CDR2 SNEGSKA (reference sequence). V was trimmed by 4 bases and J by 0 bases, leaving 9 bases between them. CDR3 length: 13 residues. CDR3 bases: TGCAGTGCTAACCTCATGAACCAAGAGACCCAGTACTTC. Amino acids: CSANLMNQETQYF.

In its sample, this clonotype was seen many times. The CDR3 loop reads CATSDPDTEAFF. The CDR3 bases are TGTGCCACCAGTGATCCGGACACTGAAGCTTTCTTT. The J gene is TRBJ1-1, the V gene TRBV24-1; D remains ambiguous. V was clipped by 3 bases and J by 3 bases, with 4 bases between them. CDR1 and CDR2 from the germline V gene are KGHDR and SFDVKD. The CDR3 spans 12 residues.

This clonotype has a count of ten or more. The V call is TRBV20-1, the J call TRBJ1-5; tentative D call: TRBD1 (5 bases). The CDR3 has 14 amino acids. Germline V gene sequence: CDR1 DFQATT, CDR2 SNEGSKA (reference sequence). Between the trimmed V and J ends, which lost 6 bases and 3 bases, there was a span of 15 bases. The CDR3 region is CSAEAGGDNQPQHF. The CDR3 bases are TGCAGTGCCGAAGCGGGGGGTGACAATCAGCCCCAGCATTTT.

This clonotype was seen ten or more times. The J gene is TRBJ1-5, the V gene TRBV6-6; maybe TRBD1 (5 bases). Trimming shortened V by 0 bases and J by 5 bases, and 20 bases separated the two germline ends. The CDR3 contains 18 residues. Germline assignment: CDR1 MNHNY and CDR2 SVGAGI (reference sequence). In DNA, the CDR3 is TGTGCCAGCAGTTACTCGGGGGTTGAGGGGCGAGTAGATCAGCCCCAGCATTTT. Protein: CASSYSGVEGRVDQPQHF.

The sample holds many counts of this clonotype. The J gene is TRBJ2-1, the V gene TRBV7-3; possible D gene TRBD1, 5 bases. The CDR3 runs 13 residues. Deletions cut 0 bases from V and 7 bases from J, with 7 bases between. CDR1 is SGHTA and CDR2 is FQGTGA in the germline V gene. CDR3 nucleotides: TGTGCCAGCAGCTTAACCCAGGGAAATGAGCAGTTCTTC. Translation gives CASSLTQGNEQFF.

This clonotype was picked up many times. The CDR3 spells CSASRTGGGTEAFF. CDR3 sequence (DNA): TGCAGTGCTAGCCGGACAGGGGGTGGAACTGAAGCTTTCTTT. The gene calls are TRBV20-1 and TRBJ1-1, with 10 bases lining up with TRBD1. CDR1 DFQATT and CDR2 SNEGSKA come from the germline V gene (reference sequence). The CDR3 is made up of 14 amino acids. V was clipped by 3 bases and J by 5 bases; unmatched bases: 6.

This clonotype was detected ten times or more. The chain links TRBV7-2 to TRBJ1-5; D gene uncertain. V was clipped by 4 bases and J by 3 bases, with 10 bases between them. Germline loops: CDR1 SGHTA, CDR2 FQGNSA. The CDR3 covers 14 residues. CDR3 amino acids: CASSYLGPNQPQHF. The DNA for the CDR3 is TGTGCCAGCAGCTACCTAGGACCCAATCAGCCCCAGCATTTT.